Listed here are 13 T cell receptor beta chains from one sample, sequenced in a study of cytomegalovirus exposure and HLA in healthy donors. The repertoire was sequenced with immunoSEQ multiplex PCR; TCRdb's copy has only in-frame clones and lacks some. Of tens of thousands of clones in the sample, 90% to 97% are singletons; the top ten hold roughly 1.5%. The sequenced sample consisted of PBMCs. These receptors were collected from a young man in good health and CMV-seropositive.

Here the CDR3 reads CAWRRQDTEAFF. The CDR3 DNA follows: TGTGCCTGGAGGCGACAGGACACTGAAGCTTTCTTT. The rearrangement links TRBV30 to TRBJ1-1, with D possibly TRBD1 on 6 matching bases. The V end lost 3 bases, the J end lost 3 bases, and 8 bases lay between the germline ends. Germline V gives CDR1 GTSNPN, CDR2 SVGIG (reference sequence). The CDR3 is made up of 12 amino acids.

The chain links TRBV5-1 to TRBJ2-6; TRBD1 might be the D (6 bases). The CDR3 spans 16 residues. The V gene lost 3 bases and the J gene lost 0 bases, with 10 bases spanning the gap. Germline values: CDR1 SGHRS, CDR2 YFSETQ. CDR3 DNA sequence: TGCGCCAGCAGCTCGGACAGTTTCTCTGGGGCCAACGTCCTGACTTTC. Protein product: CASSSDSFSGANVLTF.

The chain carries TRBV7-9 and TRBJ1-2; possible D gene TRBD1, 6 bases. The length of the CDR3 is 13 residues. V dropped 5 bases and J dropped 5 bases, with 12 bases sitting between them. The germline V gene encodes CDR1 SEHNR and CDR2 FQNEAQ (reference sequence). CDR3 nucleotides: TGTGCCAGCAGCGGGGGCCAGCTTTATGGCTACACCTTC. This translates into CASSGGQLYGYTF. The whole variable domain, remainder taken from reference TRBV7-9 and TRBJ1-2, is DTGVSQNPRHKITKRGQNVTFRCDPISEHNRLYWYRQTLGQGPEFLTYFQNEAQLEKSRLLSDRFSAERPKGSFSTLEIQRTEQGDSAMYLCASSGGQLYGYTFGSGTRLTVV.

The CDR3 reads CASSPVLQAGELFF. In DNA, the CDR3 is TGTGCCAGCAGCCCCGTATTACAGGCCGGGGAGCTGTTTTTT. The chain is built from TRBV11-2 and TRBJ2-2, with TRBD1 as a possible D gene (5 bases). The germline V gene encodes CDR1 SGHAT and CDR2 FQNNGV. The CDR3 runs 14 residues. V was cut by 5 bases and J by 6 bases, with 13 bases left in between.

V and J are TRBV4-1 and TRBJ1-2, with D tentatively TRBD1 (5 bases). The CDR3 sequence is 13 residues long. Trimming took off 1 base at V and 6 bases at J, with 9 bases between the two ends. Germline-derived CDR1 and CDR2 are MGHRA and YSYEKL. The CDR3 protein is CASSQVQENGYTF. CDR3 in DNA: TGCGCCAGCAGCCAAGTACAGGAAAATGGCTACACCTTC.

The genes are TRBV6-4 and TRBJ2-2; TRBD2 aligns across 11 bases. J gave up 4 bases and V 5 bases, and 0 bases lay outside the gene matches. The CDR3 spans 14 residues. Germline CDR1 is MRHNA and CDR2 is SNTAGT. In DNA form, the CDR3 reads TGTGCCAGCAGTACTAGCGGGAGCACCGGGGAGCTGTTTTTT. As protein: CASSTSGSTGELFF.

J is TRBJ2-1 and V is TRBV27; 12 positions agree with TRBD1. This CDR3 contains 15 residues. Germline trimming cut 11 bases from V and 7 bases from J; bases unmatched to any gene: 12. The V gene's germline CDR1 is MNHEY and CDR2 SMNVEV (reference sequence). This CDR3 reads CASGEGTGGLNEQFF. DNA of the CDR3: TGTGCCTCCGGCGAGGGGACAGGGGGCTTGAATGAGCAGTTCTTC.

The chain recombines TRBV28 with TRBJ1-4, with no clear D. There are 16 residues in the CDR3. Trimming took off 8 bases at V and 0 bases at J, with 16 bases between the two ends. Looked up from germline, CDR1 is MDHEN and CDR2 is SYDVKM. The CDR3 DNA reads as TGTGCCAGCGGTTACAGCGGACGTGCAACTAATGAAAAACTGTTTTTT. Residues: CASGYSGRATNEKLFF.

V gene TRBV14 combines with J gene TRBJ2-1; possibly TRBD1 for D (5 bases). The CDR3 has 13 amino acids. V shed 1 base and J shed 10 bases, with 11 bases lying between them. Germline V CDR1 and CDR2: SGHDN, FVKESK. The CDR3 DNA is TGTGCCAGCAGCCAAGTACAGGAAGGAGAGCAGTTCTTC. Translated: CASSQVQEGEQFF.

The chain joins TRBV19 to TRBJ1-5; TRBD1 agrees at 7 bases. The CDR3 sequence is 13 residues long. The germline V gene encodes CDR1 LNHDA and CDR2 SQIVND (reference sequence). The V segment lost 6 bases and the J segment 6 bases; nucleotides outside the gene matches: 5. The CDR3 DNA follows: TGTGCCAGTAGATACAGGGGTGGTCAGCCCCAGCATTTT. Translating it yields CASRYRGGQPQHF. Full variable domain (missing parts from reference TRBV19 and TRBJ1-5): DGGITQSPKYLFRKEGQNVTLSCEQNLNHDAMYWYRQDPGQGLRLIYYSQIVNDFQKGDIAEGYSVSREKKESFPLTVTSAQKNPTAFYLCASRYRGGQPQHFGDGTRLSIL.

This clone was counted a few times. The CDR3 region is CASSSGTTSGRGETQYF. Here the CDR3 DNA reads TGCGCCAGCAGCTCCGGAACGACTAGCGGGAGGGGAGAGACCCAGTACTTC. The gene calls are TRBV5-1 and TRBJ2-5; 14 bases match TRBD2. The CDR3 is made up of 17 amino acids. V lost 3 bases, J lost 4 bases, and 8 bases stayed unmatched. CDR1 and CDR2 (germline): SGHRS, YFSETQ. Filled out from reference TRBV5-1 and TRBJ2-5, the complete variable domain reads KAGVTQTPRYLIKTRGQQVTLSCSPISGHRSVSWYQQTPGQGLQFLFEYFSETQRNKGNFPGRFSGRQFSNSRSEMNVSTLELGDSALYLCASSSGTTSGRGETQYFGPGTRLLVL.

The chain couples TRBV19 to TRBJ2-1; TRBD1 agrees at 7 bases. CDR3 length: 14 amino acids. Trimming cost V 5 bases and J 3 bases; bases outside gene matches: 4. Germline loops: CDR1 LNHDA, CDR2 SQIVND (reference sequence). The CDR3 DNA reads as TGTGCCAGTAGTTCCGGGACAGACTACAATGAGCAGTTCTTC. Its protein product is CASSSGTDYNEQFF.

The chain combines TRBV27 with TRBJ1-1; D is undetermined. The germline CDR1 and CDR2 sequences are MNHEY and SMNVEV (reference sequence). This CDR3 is built from 14 residues. Trimming cost V 6 bases and J 0 bases, with 11 bases left between them. CDR3 sequence: CASRGDYMNTEAFF. CDR3 nucleotide sequence: TGTGCCAGCAGGGGCGATTATATGAACACTGAAGCTTTCTTT.